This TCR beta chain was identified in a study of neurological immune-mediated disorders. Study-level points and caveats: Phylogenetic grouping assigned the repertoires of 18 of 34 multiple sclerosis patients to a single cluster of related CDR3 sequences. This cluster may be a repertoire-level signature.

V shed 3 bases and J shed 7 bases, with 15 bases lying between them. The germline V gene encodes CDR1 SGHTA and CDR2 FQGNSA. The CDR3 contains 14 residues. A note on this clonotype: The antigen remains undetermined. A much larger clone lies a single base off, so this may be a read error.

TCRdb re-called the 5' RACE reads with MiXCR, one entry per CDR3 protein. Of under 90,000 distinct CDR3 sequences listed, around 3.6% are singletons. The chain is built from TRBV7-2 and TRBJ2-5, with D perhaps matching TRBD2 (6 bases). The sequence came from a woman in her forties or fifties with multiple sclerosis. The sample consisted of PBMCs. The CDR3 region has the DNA TGTGCCAGCAGCTTTCGGGACTTAGAAGGGACCCAGTACTTC. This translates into CASSFRDLEGTQYF.